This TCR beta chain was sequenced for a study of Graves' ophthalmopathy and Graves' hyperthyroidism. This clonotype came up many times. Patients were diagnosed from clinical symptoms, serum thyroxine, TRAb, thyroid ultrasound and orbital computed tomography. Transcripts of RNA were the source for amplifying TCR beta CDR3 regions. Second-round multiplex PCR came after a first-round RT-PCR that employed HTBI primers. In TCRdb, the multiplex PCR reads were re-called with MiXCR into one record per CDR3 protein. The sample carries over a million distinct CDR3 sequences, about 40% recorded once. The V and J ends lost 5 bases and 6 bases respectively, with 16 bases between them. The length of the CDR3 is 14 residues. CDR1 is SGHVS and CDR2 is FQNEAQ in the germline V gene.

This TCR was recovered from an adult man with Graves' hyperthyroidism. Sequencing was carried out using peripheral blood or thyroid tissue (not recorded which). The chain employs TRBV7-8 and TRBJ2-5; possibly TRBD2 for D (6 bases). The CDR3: CASSPDGGIQTQYF. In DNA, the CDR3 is TGTGCCAGCAGCCCGGACGGGGGTATCCAGACCCAGTACTTC.